A selection of T cell receptor beta chains follows, all from one sample in a study of Tregs in tolerant kidney transplant recipients. Libraries were prepared by immunoSEQ multiplex PCR; TCRdb keeps only in-frame clonotypes and omits some of them. The sample contains some 110,000 clones, about 91% of which appear only once. Sequencing used CD4+ T cells from blood. These receptors were obtained from a human donor in good health. The CDR3 runs from the conserved cysteine through the conserved F or W. D genes are given only for firm matches. Clone sizes are given selectively: once, few, many, or a class where the clone is expanded.

>TRBD1|once|TRBV25-1|TRBJ2-7
CASSVQGFSEQYF
TGTGCCAGCAGTGTACAGGGGTTTTCCGAGCAGTACTTC
>NA|NA|TRBV6-5|TRBJ1-4
CASSYSTRGEKLFF
TGTGCCAGCAGTTACTCGACCCGGGGGGAAAAACTGTTTTTT
>NA|NA|TRBV27|TRBJ1-2
CASSFAQGYGYTF
TGTGCCAGCAGTTTCGCGCAGGGCTATGGCTACACCTTC
>TRBD2|NA|TRBV18|TRBJ2-1
CASSPPGLAGLRDEQFF
TGTGCCAGCTCACCACCGGGGCTAGCGGGACTCAGGGATGAGCAGTTCTTC
>NA|NA|TRBV5-1|TRBJ1-1
CASSPGGGRQEAFF
TGCGCCAGCAGCCCTGGTGGAGGTCGGCAGGAAGCTTTCTTT
>NA|NA|TRBV29-1|TRBJ2-1
CSVEGSDITYNEQFF
TGCAGCGTTGAAGGCTCGGACATAACCTACAATGAGCAGTTCTTC
>NA|NA|TRBV18|TRBJ1-1
CASSADGTQNTEAFF
TGTGCCAGCTCCGCTGACGGGACCCAGAACACTGAAGCTTTCTTT
>NA|once|TRBV7-8|TRBJ1-1
CASSPRGRTEAFF
TGTGCCAGCAGCCCGCGGGGGCGGACTGAAGCTTTCTTT
>NA|NA|TRBV5-8|TRBJ1-5
CASNGQPQHF
TGTGCCAGCAATGGTCAGCCCCAGCATTTT
>NA|NA|TRBV5-4|TRBJ2-7
CASSLAGAEMGQYF
TGTGCCAGCAGCTTGGCAGGAGCTGAGATGGGGCAGTACTTC
>NA|NA|TRBV9|TRBJ1-1
CASRDLRRVTEAFF
TGTGCCAGCAGGGATCTCAGAAGGGTCACTGAAGCTTTCTTT